Listed below are T cell receptor beta chains from one sample, sequenced in a study of blood T cell repertoires in COVID-19. Sequencing used immunoSEQ multiplex PCR; TCRdb keeps in-frame clones, though not all of them. The repertoire holds about 88,000 clones, with approximately 90% as singletons. Sequencing was performed on peripheral blood. The receptor set was obtained from a man in his fifties or sixties with acute or convalescent COVID-19. Each CDR3 is given with its conserved first and last residue. The D gene is left open where the match is weak. The size of a clone is reported for some rows only, either as once, few or many, or as a class for expanded clones.

J gene	V gene	clone size	D gene	CDR3 protein	CDR3 DNA
TRBJ2-5	TRBV6-5	once	TRBD2	CASSRSGRAVETQYF	TGTGCCAGCAGTAGGAGCGGGAGGGCCGTGGAGACCCAGTACTTC
TRBJ2-7	TRBV12-3/TRBV12-4	NA	NA	CASRGGLRDEQYF	TGTGCCAGCCGGGGAGGCCTGCGGGACGAGCAGTACTTC
TRBJ2-3	TRBV20-1	NA	NA	CSASLGAWDTQYF	TGCAGTGCTAGTTTGGGGGCTTGGGATACGCAGTATTTT
TRBJ1-6	TRBV6-1	NA	NA	CASSEAPPRGDSPLHF	TGTGCCAGCAGTGAAGCCCCCCCGCGTGGAGATTCACCCCTCCACTTT
TRBJ2-3	TRBV30	once	NA	CAWNGGRHLDTQYF	TGTGCCTGGAACGGGGGGCGACATCTAGATACGCAGTATTTT
TRBJ1-2	TRBV27	few	TRBD1	CASSFIAGQGDGYTF	TGTGCCAGCAGTTTTATCGCGGGACAGGGTGATGGCTACACCTTC
TRBJ2-1	TRBV23-1	NA	NA	CASSQSDRVSSGHFYNEQFF	TGCGCCAGCAGTCAATCGGACAGGGTTTCTAGCGGCCATTTCTACAATGAGCAGTTCTTC
TRBJ1-5	TRBV6-2/TRBV6-3	NA	NA	CASSYSPGRGLNQPQHF	TGTGCCAGCAGTTACTCCCCCGGCAGGGGACTAAATCAGCCCCAGCATTTT
TRBJ2-2	TRBV9	NA	TRBD2	CASSVASGSTGELFF	TGTGCCAGCAGCGTAGCCAGCGGGAGTACCGGGGAGCTGTTTTTT
TRBJ2-7	TRBV4-1	few	TRBD2	CASSQKGLGSAYEQYF	TGCGCCAGCAGCCAGAAGGGACTAGGGTCCGCCTACGAGCAGTACTTC
TRBJ2-3	TRBV5-5	NA	TRBD1	CASSLEGTGSDTQYF	TGTGCCAGCAGCTTGGAGGGGACAGGGTCAGATACGCAGTATTTT
TRBJ2-5	TRBV6-5	few	NA	CASSRTGNGGETQYF	TGTGCCAGCAGCAGGACTGGGAATGGAGGGGAGACCCAGTACTTC
TRBJ1-2	TRBV6-5	NA	TRBD1	CASSYSGTVGPSGYTF	TGTGCCAGCAGTTACTCGGGGACAGTCGGGCCCTCAGGCTACACCTTC
TRBJ2-7	TRBV7-2	NA	TRBD1	CASSRPGTGGEQYF	TGTGCCAGCAGCCGTCCCGGGACAGGTGGTGAGCAGTACTTC
TRBJ2-7	TRBV9	NA	TRBD2	CASSGGGPLSYEQYF	TGTGCCAGCAGCGGGGGGGGACCCCTCTCCTACGAGCAGTACTTC
TRBJ2-5	TRBV2	NA	NA	CASGGAPVFQETQYF	TGTGCCAGCGGTGGGGCCCCGGTCTTCCAAGAGACCCAGTACTTC
TRBJ2-7	TRBV5-4	NA	NA	CASSPTSKGSYEQYF	TGTGCCAGCAGCCCTACTAGCAAGGGGTCCTACGAGCAGTACTTC
TRBJ2-1	TRBV5-1	few	TRBD1	CASSSLTGGDEQFF	TGCGCCAGCAGCTCGCTGACAGGGGGCGATGAGCAGTTCTTC
TRBJ2-7	TRBV5-1	NA	TRBD2	CASSLEASGIYEQYF	TGCGCCAGCAGCTTGGAAGCTAGCGGAATCTACGAGCAGTACTTC
TRBJ2-1	TRBV5-8	NA	NA	CASSLVAGSSNEQFF	TGTGCCAGCAGCTTGGTGGCAGGGTCGAGCAATGAGCAGTTCTTC
TRBJ2-3	TRBV19	NA	NA	CASSMGREDTQYF	TGTGCCAGTAGTATGGGCAGGGAAGATACGCAGTATTTT
TRBJ2-5	TRBV15	NA	TRBD2	CATSRGGGRAFQETQYF	TGTGCCACCAGCAGAGGGGGCGGGAGGGCCTTTCAAGAGACCCAGTACTTC
TRBJ1-3	TRBV7-8	NA	NA	CASSLSSPGGNTIYF	TGTGCCAGCAGCTTATCATCTCCGGGAGGAAACACCATATATTTT
TRBJ2-5	TRBV6-2/TRBV6-3	few	NA	CASSPRMRETQYF	TGTGCCAGCAGTCCGAGGATGAGGGAGACCCAGTACTTC
TRBJ1-2	TRBV10-3	NA	TRBD1	CAISEPGQTYGYTF	TGTGCCATCAGTGAGCCGGGACAGACTTATGGCTACACCTTC
TRBJ2-5	TRBV7-9	NA	TRBD1	CASSPGQGVSSGKETQYF	TGTGCCAGCAGCCCCGGACAGGGGGTTTCTAGTGGGAAAGAGACCCAGTACTTC
TRBJ1-4	TRBV19	NA	TRBD1	CASSIQGQPTNEKLFF	TGTGCCAGTAGTATTCAGGGACAGCCAACTAATGAAAAACTGTTTTTT
TRBJ1-2	TRBV5-1	NA	NA	CASSSTNGGVYGYTF	TGCGCCAGCAGCTCAACGAACGGCGGAGTCTATGGCTACACCTTC
TRBJ1-1	TRBV7-8	once	NA	CASSLSGGVSEAFF	TGTGCCAGCAGCTTATCGGGGGGAGTTTCTGAAGCTTTCTTT
TRBJ1-6	TRBV28	NA	NA	CASSSLRNLESPLHF	TGTGCCAGCAGTTCGTTGCGAAATCTTGAGTCACCCCTCCACTTT
TRBJ1-2	TRBV29-1	NA	TRBD1	CSVEFGQGGYGYTF	TGCAGCGTTGAGTTTGGGCAGGGGGGCTATGGCTACACCTTC
TRBJ2-7	TRBV7-9	once	TRBD1	CASSIGQGRYEQYF	TGTGCCAGCAGCATCGGACAGGGGCGATACGAGCAGTACTTC
TRBJ1-5	TRBV4-3	NA	NA	CASSRLVNQPQHF	TGCGCCAGCAGCAGGCTAGTCAATCAGCCCCAGCATTTT
TRBJ2-5	TRBV10-1	NA	TRBD2	CASSDSPGLAGGRETQYF	TGCGCCAGCAGTGATTCTCCGGGACTAGCGGGAGGGCGAGAGACCCAGTACTTC
TRBJ2-7	TRBV27	NA	TRBD2	CASSPRGGAYEQYF	TGTGCCAGCAGTCCACGGGGGGGGGCCTACGAGCAGTACTTC
TRBJ2-2	TRBV28	NA	TRBD2	CASSLGSGGLAGGPNTGELFF	TGTGCCAGCAGTTTGGGGTCTGGGGGACTAGCGGGAGGGCCGAACACCGGGGAGCTGTTTTTT
TRBJ2-5	TRBV29-1	NA	TRBD2	CSVTSGWVGETQYF	TGCAGCGTAACTAGCGGGTGGGTCGGGGAGACCCAGTACTTC
TRBJ2-2	TRBV5-1	NA	NA	CASSFWTENTGELFF	TGCGCCAGCAGCTTCTGGACAGAAAACACCGGGGAGCTGTTTTTT
TRBJ2-7	TRBV28	NA	TRBD1	CASSSQGTGLYEQYF	TGTGCCAGCAGTTCACAGGGGACAGGGCTTTACGAGCAGTACTTC
TRBJ2-1	TRBV19	NA	TRBD1	CASTRTGVINEQFF	TGTGCCAGTACTAGGACAGGGGTTATCAATGAGCAGTTCTTC
TRBJ1-2	TRBV6-5	NA	NA	CASSLVFNYGYTF	TGTGCCAGCAGTTTAGTATTCAACTATGGCTACACCTTC
TRBJ1-1	TRBV6-5	NA	NA	CASSIVTGNTEAFF	TGTGCCAGCAGTATAGTGACTGGGAACACTGAAGCTTTCTTT
TRBJ2-2	TRBV27	few	TRBD2	CASSLGVGAGSDTGELFF	TGTGCCAGCAGTTTGGGGGTGGGAGCGGGAAGTGACACCGGGGAGCTGTTTTTT
TRBJ1-2	TRBV6-2/TRBV6-3	NA	NA	CASSYRDTAGYTF	TGTGCCAGCAGTTACCGGGACACAGCTGGCTACACCTTC
TRBJ1-1	TRBV29-1	NA	NA	CSVRGTGAEAFF	TGCAGCGTTCGAGGGACGGGAGCTGAAGCTTTCTTT
TRBJ2-7	TRBV5-6	NA	NA	CASSLGGASYEQYF	TGTGCCAGCAGCTTGGGCGGGGCATCCTACGAGCAGTACTTC